This T cell receptor beta chain was obtained from a study of blood T cell repertoires in COVID-19. Study-wide context: Researchers got acute and convalescent COVID-19 samples from the United States, Italy and Spain. From T cells, B-cell-depleted T cells, or PBMCs came the material, which was cDNA or gDNA.

This CDR3 contains 18 residues. V lost 1 base to trimming and J lost 1 base; unmatched junction nucleotides: 7. Germline V gene data show CDR1 as LGHNA and CDR2 as YNFKEQ. Per the authors' pipeline: Reference gene primer amplification in the assay estimated nucleated cell counts. Produced via immunoSEQ multiplex PCR; TCRdb's table is partial and in-frame only. V, J and clone size are taken as reported in that table, and D and trimming were inferred from the DNA itself. Altogether about 200,000 clones are present, roughly 80% being singletons, with the ten largest covering less than 6%. J is TRBJ2-2 and V is TRBV4-2, with TRBD2 matching over 9 bases. This clonotype was sampled from a woman between 65 and 79 years old with acute or convalescent COVID-19. The sample comprised peripheral blood. The CDR3 spells CASSQVGGRAWNTGELFF. In DNA form, the CDR3 reads TGTGCCAGCAGCCAAGTAGGCGGGAGGGCCTGGAACACCGGGGAGCTGTTTTTT.